Shown below are 25 T cell receptor beta chains from a single sample sequenced in a study of shared clonotypes between healthy human individuals. Repertoires were generated with immunoSEQ multiplex PCR, while TCRdb's copy carries only in-frame clones and drops some. The sample includes about 2.3 million clones, around 92% of them seen just once. The sequenced sample consisted of naive CD4+ T cells from PBMCs. Subset: CD45RA+ positively selected. The receptor source for this set is a man aged 18 to 30 in good health. Some clones in this sample may be carry-over from other donors' samples.

This clone was counted only a few times. The chain joins TRBV5-8 to TRBJ1-5; D might be TRBD1 (5 bases). CDR1 is SGHTS and CDR2 is YDEGEE in the germline V gene. CDR3 size: 13 residues. The V gene lost 2 bases and the J gene lost 11 bases, with 14 bases spanning the gap. CDR3 region: CASSLTGVQAQHF. The CDR3 DNA reads as TGTGCCAGCAGCTTAACGGGGGTACAGGCCCAGCATTTT. Complete variable domain (other parts from reference TRBV5-8 and TRBJ1-5): EAGVTQSPTHLIKTRGQQATLRCSPISGHTSVYWYQQALGLGLQFLLWYDEGEERNRGNFPPRFSGRQFPNYSSELNVNALELEDSALYLCASSLTGVQAQHFGDGTRLSIL.

This chain uses TRBV28 with TRBJ1-2; 7 bases align to TRBD1. This CDR3 is built from 14 residues. The V gene's germline CDR1 is MDHEN and CDR2 SYDVKM. Unmatched junction bases numbered 11, after V lost 5 bases and J lost 8 bases. Here the CDR3 reads CASSTWDSSRGYTF. The CDR3 DNA reads TGTGCCAGCAGTACGTGGGACAGCTCCCGGGGCTACACCTTC.

The chain carries TRBV9 and TRBJ1-3, with 7 bases lining up with TRBD1. The germline gives CDR1 SGDLS, CDR2 YYNGEE. This CDR3 is built from 16 residues. With V trimmed by 2 bases and J by 9 bases, 14 bases remained unmatched. CDR3 amino acids: CASSVQTGAAGGTIYF. The CDR3 region has the DNA TGTGCCAGCAGCGTCCAAACAGGGGCCGCTGGGGGCACCATATATTTT. The variable domain in full, with the rest retrieved from reference TRBV9 and TRBJ1-3, is DSGVTQTPKHLITATGQRVTLRCSPRSGDLSVYWYQQSLDQGLQFLIQYYNGEERAKGNILERFSAQQFPDLHSELNLSSLELGDSALYFCASSVQTGAAGGTIYFGEGSWLTVV.

The chain combines TRBV28 with TRBJ1-5, with 8 bases aligning to TRBD1. Germline assignment: CDR1 MDHEN and CDR2 SYDVKM. The length of the CDR3 is 15 residues. After removal of 3 bases from V and 7 bases from J, the junction contained 8 bases not matched to a gene. CDR3 in amino acids: CASSLTAGGRQPQHF. CDR3 DNA: TGTGCCAGCAGTTTGACCGCAGGGGGCCGACAGCCCCAGCATTTT.

This chain connects TRBV7-3 to TRBJ1-5; 8 nucleotides line up with TRBD1. J was trimmed by 6 bases and V by 11 bases; bases with no gene match: 15. From germline, CDR1 is SGHTA and CDR2 FQGTGA. This CDR3 has 15 residues. CDR3 region: CAGQGGSKGSQPQHF. As DNA, the CDR3 is TGTGCCGGACAGGGAGGGTCAAAGGGGAGTCAGCCCCAGCATTTT.

The chain couples TRBV19 to TRBJ1-5; TRBD1 matches at 9 bases. The length of the CDR3 is 16 residues. Germline CDR1 and CDR2: LNHDA and SQIVND (reference sequence). Germline trimming cut 6 bases from V and 6 bases from J; bases unmatched to any gene: 12. CDR3 coding DNA: TGTGCCAGTAGGTCTAACCGGGACAGGGCGTCTCAGCCCCAGCATTTT. Its translation is CASRSNRDRASQPQHF.

The V and J genes are TRBV9 and TRBJ2-7; TRBD1 aligns across 9 bases. This CDR3 spans 15 amino acids. Looked up from germline, CDR1 is SGDLS and CDR2 is YYNGEE. J was trimmed by 4 bases and V by 4 bases; bases with no gene match: 9. The CDR3 spells CASSRARTGVYEQYF. The CDR3, as DNA: TGTGCCAGCAGCCGAGCCCGGACAGGGGTATACGAGCAGTACTTC.

This clone was seen a handful of times. The junction and the germline gene differ at one end; a read error may be behind it. Within the sample, other DNA sequences also encode this same CDR3. The CDR3 spells CASSIDRNTEAFF. CDR3 sequence (DNA): TGTGCCAGTAGCATAGATCGGAACACTGAAGCTTTCTTT. The chain links TRBV19 to TRBJ1-1; D is undetermined. The CDR3 length is 13 residues. The germline CDR1 and CDR2 sequences are LNHDA and SQIVND (reference sequence). Supplemented by reference TRBV19 and TRBJ1-1, the full variable domain reads DGGITQSPKYLFRKEGQNVTLSCEQNLNHDAMYWYRQDPGQGLRLIYYSQIVNDFQKGDIAEGYSVSREKKESFPLTVTSAQKNPTAFYLCASSIDRNTEAFFGQGTRLTVV.

The V gene is TRBV2, the J gene TRBJ2-1; D gene ambiguous. V shed 5 bases and J shed 6 bases, with 23 bases lying between them. CDR3 length equals 17 residues. Germline V CDR1 and CDR2: SNHLY, FYNNEI. The CDR3 DNA is TGTGCCAGCAGTCCCCGGGCATTACATCCCACTCTCAATGAGCAGTTCTTC. It specifies CASSPRALHPTLNEQFF. Looking up the rest from reference TRBV2 and TRBJ2-1 gives the full variable domain: EPEVTQTPSHQVTQMGQEVILRCVPISNHLYFYWYRQILGQKVEFLVSFYNNEISEKSEIFDDQFSVERPDGSNFTLKIRSTKLEDSAMYFCASSPRALHPTLNEQFFGPGTRLTVL.

The V and J genes are TRBV28 and TRBJ2-1; D is ambiguous. CDR3 length equals 11 residues. Germline values: CDR1 MDHEN, CDR2 SYDVKM. V was trimmed by 4 bases and J by 10 bases, leaving 8 bases between them. The CDR3 nucleotides read TGTGCCAGCAGTTGGGTAGGCGAGCAGTTCTTC. This sequence encodes CASSWVGEQFF.

The chain employs TRBV18 and TRBJ1-5, with 7 bases matching TRBD1. Trimming took 5 bases from V and 7 from J; bases not matched to a gene: 8. This CDR3 contains 14 residues. Germline CDR1 KGHSH, CDR2 LQKENI. The CDR3 sequence is CASSSEQGLQPQHF. Written as DNA, the CDR3 is TGTGCCAGCTCATCGGAACAGGGGTTACAGCCCCAGCATTTT. Using reference TRBV18 and TRBJ1-5 for the parts outside the CDR3, the full variable domain is NAGVMQNPRHLVRRRGQEARLRCSPMKGHSHVYWYRQLPEEGLKFMVYLQKENIIDESGMPKERFSAEFPKEGPSILRIQQVVRGDSAAYFCASSSEQGLQPQHFGDGTRLSIL.

The rearrangement uses TRBV7-3 and TRBJ2-7, with D possibly matching TRBD1 (5 bases). V shed 0 bases and J shed 7 bases, with 10 bases lying between them. CDR1 SGHTA and CDR2 FQGTGA come from the germline V gene. CDR3 length: 13 amino acids. The CDR3 here is CASSLTREEEQYF. CDR3 nucleotides: TGTGCCAGCAGCTTAACCAGGGAAGAGGAGCAGTACTTC. Drawing the rest from reference TRBV7-3 and TRBJ2-7, the complete variable domain is GAGVSQTPSNKVTEKGKYVELRCDPISGHTALYWYRQSLGQGPEFLIYFQGTGAADDSGLPNDRFFAVRPEGSVSTLKIQRTERGDSAVYLCASSLTREEEQYFGPGTRLTVT.

This sequence joins TRBV27 and TRBJ1-2; TRBD1 might be the D (5 bases). V lost 6 bases and J lost 4, with 15 bases in between. CDR3 size: 14 residues. CDR1 is MNHEY, CDR2 SMNVEV, per germline (reference sequence). In nucleotides, the CDR3 is TGTGCCAGCAGGCGGGACGGAAGGCTCTATGGCTACACCTTC. It yields the protein CASRRDGRLYGYTF.

Here the CDR3 DNA reads TGTGCCAGCAGTTATAGAACTAGCATGGGAGATACGCAGTATTTT. This gives the protein CASSYRTSMGDTQYF. The V and J genes are TRBV6-6 and TRBJ2-3, with a possible D match to TRBD2 (6 bases). The germline gives CDR1 MNHNY, CDR2 SVGAGI (reference sequence). V dropped 3 bases and J dropped 5 bases, with 15 bases sitting between them. This CDR3 spans 15 amino acids.

The chain employs TRBV6-6 and TRBJ1-2, with a possible D match to TRBD1 (5 bases). The germline V gene encodes CDR1 MNHNY and CDR2 SVGAGI (reference sequence). The CDR3 consists of 14 residues. V lost 6 bases and J 8 bases, leaving 19 bases between the germline ends. CDR3 protein: CASRGGASIGGYTF. CDR3 coding DNA: TGTGCCAGCAGGGGCGGGGCTAGCATTGGAGGCTACACCTTC.

V usage is TRBV7-9 and J usage is TRBJ2-3, with D possibly being TRBD2 (6 bases). The length of the CDR3 is 17 residues. Germline CDR1 reads SEHNR; CDR2 reads FQNEAQ (reference sequence). The ends were cut back, 5 bases at V and 1 base at J, with 19 bases in the middle. CDR3 sequence reads: CASSLKGGRLGTDTQYF. In DNA, the CDR3 is TGTGCCAGCAGCCTAAAAGGAGGGCGCCTGGGCACAGATACGCAGTATTTT. Complete variable domain (other parts from reference TRBV7-9 and TRBJ2-3): DTGVSQNPRHKITKRGQNVTFRCDPISEHNRLYWYRQTLGQGPEFLTYFQNEAQLEKSRLLSDRFSAERPKGSFSTLEIQRTEQGDSAMYLCASSLKGGRLGTDTQYFGPGTRLTVL.

The CDR3 region has the DNA TGTGCCAGCGGACCGACGGGGCTTTATACTCCCCAGCATTTT. Its protein is CASGPTGLYTPQHF. This chain links TRBV28 with TRBJ1-5; TRBD1 is a possible D gene (5 bases). The CDR3 runs to 14 residues. Germline V CDR1 and CDR2: MDHEN, SYDVKM. The V end was cut by 8 bases, the J end by 10 bases, with 21 bases between.

The chain combines TRBV28 with TRBJ2-7, with a possible D match to TRBD2 (7 bases). Trimming shortened V by 6 bases and J by 3 bases, and 15 bases separated the two germline ends. The germline V gene encodes CDR1 MDHEN and CDR2 SYDVKM. The CDR3 has 14 residues. CDR3 loop: CASSPLGGDYEQYF. CDR3 DNA: TGTGCCAGCAGCCCATTAGGGGGGGACTACGAGCAGTACTTC.

The chain recombines TRBV7-2 with TRBJ1-4; a possible D gene is TRBD1 (5 bases). The V end lost 4 bases, the J end lost 8 bases, and 14 bases lay between the germline ends. Per germline, CDR1 SGHTA and CDR2 FQGNSA. The CDR3 length is 14 residues. In DNA, the CDR3 is TGTGCCAGCAGCTCTTGGGGCAGGGACGAAAAACTGTTTTTT. This encodes CASSSWGRDEKLFF. The full variable domain, its missing parts supplied by reference TRBV7-2 and TRBJ1-4, is GAGVSQSPSNKVTEKGKDVELRCDPISGHTALYWYRQSLGQGLEFLIYFQGNSAPDKSGLPSDRFSAERTGGSVSTLTIQRTQQEDSAVYLCASSSWGRDEKLFFGSGTQLSVL.

The chain employs TRBV28 and TRBJ2-1; D possibly corresponds to TRBD2 (5 bases). This CDR3 comprises 17 residues. CDR1 and CDR2 (germline): MDHEN, SYDVKM. With 5 bases removed from V and 3 bases from J, the gap between germline ends came to 20 bases. The CDR3 DNA reads TGTGCCAGCAGTCCCGGTGGAGGAGCGTCCCTCTACAATGAGCAGTTCTTC. Protein product: CASSPGGGASLYNEQFF.

The V and J genes are TRBV28 and TRBJ2-7, with D maybe TRBD2 (6 bases). The CDR3 loop spans 14 amino acids. Per germline, CDR1 MDHEN and CDR2 SYDVKM. With 6 bases removed from V and 2 bases from J, the gap between germline ends came to 14 bases. The CDR3 sequence: CASRVHGGTYEQYF. CDR3 bases: TGTGCCAGCAGGGTACATGGGGGGACCTACGAGCAGTACTTC.

The chain has TRBV5-1 and TRBJ2-4, with TRBD1 matching over 9 bases. Trimming at V came to 0 bases and at J to 5 bases, leaving 6 bases not matched to a gene. The germline V gene has CDR1 SGHRS and CDR2 YFSETQ. This CDR3 region has 16 residues. CDR3 protein: CASSLVTGGSQNIQYF. In DNA form, the CDR3 reads TGCGCCAGCAGCTTGGTGACAGGGGGATCTCAAAACATTCAGTACTTC.

V gene TRBV6-6 combines with J gene TRBJ1-5; no clear D gene. The CDR3 contains 14 residues. Trimming took off 2 bases at V and 3 bases at J, with 8 bases between the two ends. Germline assignment: CDR1 MNHNY and CDR2 SVGAGI (reference sequence). This CDR3 is CASSYKALNQPQHF. The CDR3 DNA reads TGTGCCAGCAGTTACAAGGCCCTCAATCAGCCCCAGCATTTT.

The V gene is TRBV7-9, the J gene TRBJ2-3; D is possibly TRBD2 (5 bases). Trimming stripped 2 bases from V and 10 bases from J, with 13 bases between. The CDR3 sequence is 13 residues long. From germline, CDR1 is SEHNR and CDR2 FQNEAQ (reference sequence). The CDR3 region is CASSLWSLLAQYF. DNA of the CDR3: TGTGCCAGCAGCTTATGGTCTTTACTAGCGCAGTATTTT. Combining the CDR3 with reference TRBV7-9 and TRBJ2-3 gives the whole variable domain DTGVSQNPRHKITKRGQNVTFRCDPISEHNRLYWYRQTLGQGPEFLTYFQNEAQLEKSRLLSDRFSAERPKGSFSTLEIQRTEQGDSAMYLCASSLWSLLAQYFGPGTRLTVL.

This chain links TRBV10-3 with TRBJ2-1; 9 nucleotides line up with TRBD2. In germline, CDR1 is ENHRY, CDR2 SYGVKD. There are 19 residues in the CDR3. V lost 6 bases and J lost 2; bases outside the gene matches: 17. CDR3 DNA sequence: TGTGCCATCAGGGTGGGGTTGGCTAGCGGGACCTCCACCTACAATGAGCAGTTCTTC. As protein: CAIRVGLASGTSTYNEQFF.